These T cell receptor beta chains were read from a single sample in a study of T cell responses to AZD1222 COVID-19 vaccine. Libraries were prepared by immunoSEQ multiplex PCR; TCRdb keeps only in-frame clonotypes and omits some of them. The data contain approximately 90,000 clones, 80% to 90% of them singletons. Specimen: peripheral blood, collected on day 0 of AZD1222 vaccination. These receptors all come from an adult in good health. CDR3s include the opening cysteine and the closing phenylalanine or tryptophan. The order of the fields is D gene, J gene, clone size, V gene, CDR3 DNA, CDR3 protein. The D gene is left open where the match is weak. The size entry is marked missing in some rows and otherwise reads once, few, many or a size class.

d_call: .; j_call: TRBJ1-1; clone_size: .; v_call: TRBV5-6; cdr3_nt: TGTGCCAGCAGCTTGGGAGGGAGCACTGAAGCTTTCTTT; cdr3_aa: CASSLGGSTEAFF
d_call: .; j_call: TRBJ2-7; clone_size: .; v_call: TRBV29-1; cdr3_nt: TGCAGCGTTGAAGGGGCCGTGGCCGAGCAGTACTTC; cdr3_aa: CSVEGAVAEQYF
d_call: TRBD2; j_call: TRBJ2-1; clone_size: .; v_call: TRBV28; cdr3_nt: TGTGCCAGCCGGCCAGCGGGAGCCTGGGGGGATGAGCAGTTCTTC; cdr3_aa: CASRPAGAWGDEQFF
d_call: TRBD2; j_call: TRBJ2-1; clone_size: .; v_call: TRBV19; cdr3_nt: TGTGCCACTCTTAGCGGGAGGGCATCCTACAATGAGCAGTTCTTC; cdr3_aa: CATLSGRASYNEQFF
d_call: TRBD2; j_call: TRBJ2-3; clone_size: .; v_call: TRBV9; cdr3_nt: TGTGCCGCTATATTACTAGCGGAGGGGGATACGCAGTATTTT; cdr3_aa: CAAILLAEGDTQYF
d_call: .; j_call: TRBJ1-6; clone_size: .; v_call: TRBV9; cdr3_nt: TGTGCCAGCAGTCCTTTGACAGGAGATAATTCACCCCTCCACTTT; cdr3_aa: CASSPLTGDNSPLHF
d_call: TRBD2; j_call: TRBJ2-5; clone_size: .; v_call: TRBV6-1; cdr3_nt: TGTGCCAGCAGTGAAAAGAGTGGGACTAGCGGGAAAGAGACCCAGTACTTC; cdr3_aa: CASSEKSGTSGKETQYF
d_call: TRBD1; j_call: TRBJ1-5; clone_size: once; v_call: TRBV6-5; cdr3_nt: TGTGCCAGCAGTTATCGGGGTACAGGGGATCAGCCCCAGCATTTT; cdr3_aa: CASSYRGTGDQPQHF
d_call: .; j_call: TRBJ1-5; clone_size: .; v_call: TRBV2; cdr3_nt: TGTGCCAGCACTACCCGGGGGCGGGGCAATCAGCCCCAGCATTTT; cdr3_aa: CASTTRGRGNQPQHF
d_call: TRBD1; j_call: TRBJ2-5; clone_size: .; v_call: TRBV4-2; cdr3_nt: TGTGCCAGCAGCCAAGATCGAGGGGGCGAGACCCAGTACTTC; cdr3_aa: CASSQDRGGETQYF
d_call: .; j_call: TRBJ1-3; clone_size: once; v_call: TRBV12-1; cdr3_nt: TGTGCCAGCAGCTTTCAGTCAGGGCGGTTCTCTGGAAACACCATATATTTT; cdr3_aa: CASSFQSGRFSGNTIYF
d_call: .; j_call: TRBJ1-6; clone_size: once; v_call: TRBV5-1; cdr3_nt: TGCGCCAGCAGCATTGGACAGTCCTCCTATAATTCACCCCTCCACTTT; cdr3_aa: CASSIGQSSYNSPLHF
d_call: .; j_call: TRBJ2-5; clone_size: .; v_call: TRBV29-1; cdr3_nt: TGCAGCGTGCGGGATAGCCGGCAAGAGACCCAGTACTTC; cdr3_aa: CSVRDSRQETQYF
d_call: .; j_call: TRBJ2-7; clone_size: .; v_call: TRBV6-5; cdr3_nt: TGTGCCAGCAGTTACACGGGGGAATGGACTGACGAGCAGTACTTC; cdr3_aa: CASSYTGEWTDEQYF
d_call: .; j_call: TRBJ2-4; clone_size: .; v_call: TRBV13; cdr3_nt: TGTGCCAGCAGCTTAACACGGAATAGCATTCAGTACTTC; cdr3_aa: CASSLTRNSIQYF
d_call: TRBD2; j_call: TRBJ2-7; clone_size: .; v_call: TRBV4-2; cdr3_nt: TGTGCCAGCAGCCAAGATTCAACGCGGGAGGGCTACGAGCAGTACTTC; cdr3_aa: CASSQDSTREGYEQYF
d_call: .; j_call: TRBJ1-5; clone_size: .; v_call: TRBV2; cdr3_nt: TGTGCCAGCAGTGAACAGGTGACAATCGGGTCCCAGCATTTT; cdr3_aa: CASSEQVTIGSQHF
d_call: .; j_call: TRBJ2-3; clone_size: .; v_call: TRBV5-4; cdr3_nt: TGTGCCAGCAGACCTGACAGTCACACAGATACGCAGTATTTT; cdr3_aa: CASRPDSHTDTQYF
d_call: .; j_call: TRBJ2-1; clone_size: .; v_call: TRBV12-3/TRBV12-4; cdr3_nt: TGTGCCAGCAGTTACGGGGGTGAGCAGTTCTTC; cdr3_aa: CASSYGGEQFF
d_call: .; j_call: TRBJ1-2; clone_size: .; v_call: TRBV7-8; cdr3_nt: TGTGCCAGCAGCCCAAGTCGACAGACAAACTATGGCTACACCTTC; cdr3_aa: CASSPSRQTNYGYTF
d_call: TRBD2; j_call: TRBJ2-1; clone_size: few; v_call: TRBV7-3; cdr3_nt: TGTGCCAGCAGCTCCCTCCCCCCCACTAGCGGGAGCGGGTATGAGCAGTTCTTC; cdr3_aa: CASSSLPPTSGSGYEQFF
d_call: TRBD1; j_call: TRBJ1-5; clone_size: .; v_call: TRBV18; cdr3_nt: TGTGCCAGCTCACTTCAGGGGGCCGCCAATCAGCCCCAGCATTTT; cdr3_aa: CASSLQGAANQPQHF
d_call: .; j_call: TRBJ1-3; clone_size: once; v_call: TRBV18; cdr3_nt: TGTGCCAGCTCACCCCGGGACACTGCGCTCTCTGGAAACACCATATATTTT; cdr3_aa: CASSPRDTALSGNTIYF
d_call: .; j_call: TRBJ2-5; clone_size: once; v_call: TRBV29-1; cdr3_nt: TGCAGCGTTGTGGGGGTAAGAAGTCAAGAGACCCAGTACTTC; cdr3_aa: CSVVGVRSQETQYF
d_call: TRBD2; j_call: TRBJ2-3; clone_size: .; v_call: TRBV25-1; cdr3_nt: TGTGCCAGCAGCGGACTAGCGGGCACAGATACGCAGTATTTT; cdr3_aa: CASSGLAGTDTQYF
d_call: .; j_call: TRBJ2-1; clone_size: .; v_call: TRBV2; cdr3_nt: TGTGCCAGCAGTGCTGACAATGAGCAGTTCTTC; cdr3_aa: CASSADNEQFF
d_call: .; j_call: TRBJ1-2; clone_size: .; v_call: TRBV15; cdr3_nt: TGTGCCACCAGCAGAATTCCTGTCCCAGGGTTTGGCTACACCTTC; cdr3_aa: CATSRIPVPGFGYTF
d_call: TRBD1; j_call: TRBJ1-5; clone_size: .; v_call: TRBV6-5; cdr3_nt: TGTGCCAGCAGCCACCGGGACAGAGATCAGCCCCAGCATTTT; cdr3_aa: CASSHRDRDQPQHF
d_call: TRBD2; j_call: TRBJ2-5; clone_size: .; v_call: TRBV14; cdr3_nt: TGTGCCAGCAGCGCTCGGAGGCCTAGCGGGAGTCGGGAGACCCAGTACTTC; cdr3_aa: CASSARRPSGSRETQYF
d_call: .; j_call: TRBJ2-3; clone_size: .; v_call: TRBV7-8; cdr3_nt: TGTGCCAGCAGCTTGCGGGGCTTAAGGGCAGATACGCAGTATTTT; cdr3_aa: CASSLRGLRADTQYF
d_call: .; j_call: TRBJ2-1; clone_size: .; v_call: TRBV29-1; cdr3_nt: TGCAGCCTCTTGAGCTCCTACAATGAGCAGTTCTTC; cdr3_aa: CSLLSSYNEQFF
d_call: .; j_call: TRBJ1-3; clone_size: .; v_call: TRBV10-3; cdr3_nt: TGTGCCATCGCGGTGGATGGCAACACCATATATTTT; cdr3_aa: CAIAVDGNTIYF
d_call: TRBD2; j_call: TRBJ2-7; clone_size: .; v_call: TRBV5-1; cdr3_nt: TGCGCCAGCAGCTTGGTTGGGACTACCTACGAGCAGTACTTC; cdr3_aa: CASSLVGTTYEQYF
d_call: .; j_call: TRBJ2-1; clone_size: .; v_call: TRBV5-4; cdr3_nt: TGTGCCAGCAGCCCCTCAACGCAAACCCCAACCAGTGAGCAGTTCTTC; cdr3_aa: CASSPSTQTPTSEQFF
d_call: .; j_call: TRBJ2-2; clone_size: .; v_call: TRBV7-2; cdr3_nt: TGTGCCAGTTCAAGGGCGAACACCGGGGAGCTGTTTTTT; cdr3_aa: CASSRANTGELFF
d_call: TRBD1; j_call: TRBJ1-1; clone_size: .; v_call: TRBV5-8; cdr3_nt: TGTGCCAGCAGCTTAATGGGACAGGGGGCAGGGGGCACTGAAGCTTTCTTT; cdr3_aa: CASSLMGQGAGGTEAFF
d_call: TRBD2; j_call: TRBJ2-7; clone_size: few; v_call: TRBV27; cdr3_nt: TGTGCCAGCAGTTCCGAGCGGGAGAACTCCTACGAGCAGTACTTC; cdr3_aa: CASSSERENSYEQYF
d_call: .; j_call: TRBJ2-1; clone_size: few; v_call: TRBV5-6; cdr3_nt: TGTGCCAGCCTGGAATCGCGCAGGAAGAATGAGCAGTTCTTC; cdr3_aa: CASLESRRKNEQFF
d_call: TRBD1; j_call: TRBJ1-1; clone_size: .; v_call: TRBV5-1; cdr3_nt: TGCGCCAGCAGCTACCAGACAGGGTTGGTCGGGGCTGAAGCTTTCTTT; cdr3_aa: CASSYQTGLVGAEAFF
d_call: .; j_call: TRBJ1-6; clone_size: .; v_call: TRBV5-1; cdr3_nt: TGCGCCAGCAGCCTTGGGCCGGGACTGAGAAATTCACCCCTCCACTTT; cdr3_aa: CASSLGPGLRNSPLHF
d_call: .; j_call: TRBJ2-2; clone_size: .; v_call: TRBV28; cdr3_nt: TGTGCCAGCACCTCTCCCTACACCGGGGAGCTGTTTTTT; cdr3_aa: CASTSPYTGELFF
d_call: .; j_call: TRBJ2-5; clone_size: .; v_call: TRBV7-6; cdr3_nt: TGTGCCAGCAGCTACGGTGGGGGGAAAGAGACCCAGTACTTC; cdr3_aa: CASSYGGGKETQYF
d_call: .; j_call: TRBJ2-1; clone_size: .; v_call: TRBV3-1/TRBV3-2; cdr3_nt: TGTGCCAGCAGCCAAGGCGAAGCAGGATACAATGAGCAGTTCTTC; cdr3_aa: CASSQGEAGYNEQFF
d_call: TRBD2; j_call: TRBJ2-1; clone_size: .; v_call: TRBV24-1; cdr3_nt: TGTGCCACCAGTGAACCCCTGGGACTAGCGGGAGGGGGCCTTGAGCAGTTCTTC; cdr3_aa: CATSEPLGLAGGGLEQFF
d_call: .; j_call: TRBJ2-1; clone_size: .; v_call: TRBV15; cdr3_nt: TGTGCCACCAGCAGTCTTAATACCTACAATGAGCAGTTCTTC; cdr3_aa: CATSSLNTYNEQFF